This paragraph reports one TCR beta chain. Primers: 60 Vbeta forward and 13 Jbeta reverse. Profiled with immunoSEQ multiplex PCR; TCRdb holds only in-frame clones, not every one. The sample shows 65,000 to 85,000 clones, roughly 82% of them seen only once. The data stem from a study of cytomegalovirus exposure and HLA in healthy donors. Trimming shortened V by 1 base and J by 2 bases, and 9 bases separated the two germline ends. This CDR3 has 14 residues. The germline CDR1 and CDR2 sequences are MDHEN and SYDVKM. The source is a male donor in good health and CMV-seropositive. The rearrangement links TRBV28 to TRBJ2-7; D remains unclear. The sample consisted of PBMCs. The chain's CDR3 is CASSLSLPPYEQYF. The CDR3 bases are TGTGCCAGCAGTTTATCACTCCCGCCCTACGAGCAGTACTTC.